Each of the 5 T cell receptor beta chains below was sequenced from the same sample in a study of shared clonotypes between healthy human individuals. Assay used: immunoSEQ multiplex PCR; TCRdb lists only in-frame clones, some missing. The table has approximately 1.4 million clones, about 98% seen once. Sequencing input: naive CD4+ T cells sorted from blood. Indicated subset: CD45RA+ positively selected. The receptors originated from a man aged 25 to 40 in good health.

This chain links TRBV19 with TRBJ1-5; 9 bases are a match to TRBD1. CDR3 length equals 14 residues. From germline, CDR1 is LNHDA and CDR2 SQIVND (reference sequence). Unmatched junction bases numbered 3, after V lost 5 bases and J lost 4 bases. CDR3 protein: CASSHRGPNQPQHF. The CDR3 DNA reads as TGTGCCAGTAGTCACAGGGGGCCGAATCAGCCCCAGCATTTT.

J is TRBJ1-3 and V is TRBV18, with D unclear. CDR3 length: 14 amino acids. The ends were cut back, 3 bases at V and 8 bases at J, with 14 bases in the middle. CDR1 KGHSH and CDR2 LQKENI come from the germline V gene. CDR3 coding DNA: TGTGCCAGCTCACCTGTTCGGATCTGGGACACCATATATTTT. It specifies CASSPVRIWDTIYF. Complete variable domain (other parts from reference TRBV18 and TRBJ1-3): NAGVMQNPRHLVRRRGQEARLRCSPMKGHSHVYWYRQLPEEGLKFMVYLQKENIIDESGMPKERFSAEFPKEGPSILRIQQVVRGDSAAYFCASSPVRIWDTIYFGEGSWLTVV.

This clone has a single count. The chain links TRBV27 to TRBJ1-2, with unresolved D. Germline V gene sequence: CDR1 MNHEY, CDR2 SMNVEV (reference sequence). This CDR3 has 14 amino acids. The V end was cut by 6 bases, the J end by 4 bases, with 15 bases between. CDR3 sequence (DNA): TGTGCCAGCAGCGCCTCGGATACTTTCTATGGCTACACCTTC. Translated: CASSASDTFYGYTF.

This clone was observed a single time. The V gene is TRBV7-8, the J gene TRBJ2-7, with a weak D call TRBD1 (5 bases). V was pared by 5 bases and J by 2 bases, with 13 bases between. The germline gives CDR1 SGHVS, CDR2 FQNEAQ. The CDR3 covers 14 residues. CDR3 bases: TGTGCCAGCAGCCCAAGACAGACCACCTACGAGCAGTACTTC. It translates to CASSPRQTTYEQYF.

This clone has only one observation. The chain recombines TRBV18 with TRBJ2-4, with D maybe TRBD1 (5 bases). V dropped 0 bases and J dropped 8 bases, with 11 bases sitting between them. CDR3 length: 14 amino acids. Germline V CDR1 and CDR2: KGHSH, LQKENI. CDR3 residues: CASSPPPGPYIQYF. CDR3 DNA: TGTGCCAGCTCACCACCACCAGGGCCGTACATTCAGTACTTC. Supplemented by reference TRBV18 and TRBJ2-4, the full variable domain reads NAGVMQNPRHLVRRRGQEARLRCSPMKGHSHVYWYRQLPEEGLKFMVYLQKENIIDESGMPKERFSAEFPKEGPSILRIQQVVRGDSAAYFCASSPPPGPYIQYFGAGTRLSVL.